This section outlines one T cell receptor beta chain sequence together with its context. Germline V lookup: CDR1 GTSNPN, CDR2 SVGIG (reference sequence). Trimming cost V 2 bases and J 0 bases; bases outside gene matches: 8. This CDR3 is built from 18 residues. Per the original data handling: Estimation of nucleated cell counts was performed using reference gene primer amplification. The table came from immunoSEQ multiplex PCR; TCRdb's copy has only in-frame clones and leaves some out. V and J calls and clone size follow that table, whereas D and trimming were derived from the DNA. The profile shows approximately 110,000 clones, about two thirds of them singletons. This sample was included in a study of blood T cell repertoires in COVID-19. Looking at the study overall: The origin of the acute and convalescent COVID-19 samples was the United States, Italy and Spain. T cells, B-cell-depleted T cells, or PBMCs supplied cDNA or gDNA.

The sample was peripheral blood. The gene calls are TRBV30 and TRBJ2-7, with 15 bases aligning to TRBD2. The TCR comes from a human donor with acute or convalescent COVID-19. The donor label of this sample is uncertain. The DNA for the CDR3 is TGTGCCTGGAGTCAGGGACTAGCGGGGGGAAGGAGCTCCTACGAGCAGTACGTC. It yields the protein CAWSQGLAGGRSSYEQYV.